The clone carrying this TCR beta chain was seen repeatedly, ten times or more. The antigen is not known. The germline V gene encodes CDR1 SEHNR and CDR2 FQNEAQ (reference sequence). V dropped 5 bases and J dropped 3 bases, with 13 bases sitting between them. The CDR3 spans 14 residues. The record originates from a study of T cell repertoires in cytomegalovirus infection. In the study overall: It was the public TCR beta signatures that indicated both CMV infection and matching HLA type. The study, taken as a whole, reports: Dominating the ex vivo response were TCR beta clonotypes that were CMV-specific and HLA-C-restricted.

TCRdb passed the reads through MiXCR, listing each CDR3 protein once. The top ten hold around a sixth of the sample, which has 200,000 to 250,000 distinct CDR3 sequences, roughly 22% seen once. Sequences were obtained from CD8+ T cells from PBMCs. The V call is TRBV7-9, the J call TRBJ1-2; perhaps TRBD1 as D (6 bases). This sequence originates from a human donor in good health (CMV status not recorded). Some clones in this sample may be carry-over from other donors' samples. CDR3 in DNA: TGTGCCAGCAGCAGGGGGGACATCCACTATGGCTACACCTTC. Amino acids: CASSRGDIHYGYTF.